This T cell receptor beta chain was identified during a study of T cell responses to AZD1222 COVID-19 vaccine. This table comes from immunoSEQ multiplex PCR, and its TCRdb copy is limited to in-frame clones, with some not included. This sample has about 180,000 clones; 75% to 90% occur once, and the top ten carry 4% to 4.5%. Note on this clone: Its matching antigen is unknown.

Study-level findings and limits: Baseline seropositivity occurred in only a handful of AZD1222 recipients. Clonal diversity was possibly underestimated, and the donors were mostly white British, with more females. Sampling captured repertoires only after the peak T cell response. Spike-specific TCR breadth rose after two AZD1222 doses, and depth rose as well.

This TCR was sampled from an adult who received the MenACWY meningococcal vaccine as a control. The input for sequencing was peripheral blood, taken 28 days after the second dose of the MenACWY control vaccine.

The CDR3 loop reads CASSWQGAVVGEQYF. The DNA for the CDR3 is TGTGCCAGCAGTTGGCAGGGGGCGGTTGTAGGCGAGCAGTACTTC. The chain couples TRBV27 to TRBJ2-7, with 8 bases matching TRBD1. Germline-derived CDR1 and CDR2 are MNHEY and SMNVEV (reference sequence). CDR3 length: 15 amino acids. Losses at the gene ends were 4 bases for V and 6 bases for J; bases not matched to a gene: 11.